The present T cell receptor beta chain was sequenced within a study of spatial heterogeneity in lung cancer. TCRdb re-derived calls from the 5' RACE reads in MiXCR, one entry per CDR3 protein. The data hold 2,000 or so distinct CDR3 sequences, with approximately 15% observed a single time. The time point was: sample taken at primary tumor resection. The roughly 66 donors had untreated early-stage non-small cell lung cancer. Unsorted whole RNA of tumor, nontumor lung or frozen PBMC was sequenced. In its sample, this clonotype is medium-sized (0.01 to 0.1%). V lost 1 base, J lost 0 bases, and 7 bases stayed unmatched. Germline V CDR1 and CDR2: SGHDT, YYEEEE. This CDR3 has 17 residues.

Sequences were derived from normal lung tissue next to the tumor, sampled at surgery. This chain joins TRBV5-6 and TRBJ2-7, with 10 bases that match TRBD2. The clonotype originates from a male donor with early-stage non-small cell lung cancer. CDR3 loop: CASSLRLAGVDSYEQYF. In DNA form, the CDR3 reads TGTGCCAGCAGCTTGCGGCTAGCGGGAGTGGACTCCTACGAGCAGTACTTC.